The 20 T cell receptor beta chains below all came from one sample that was sequenced in a study of response to subunit inactivated influenza vaccine. In TCRdb, the RT-PCR reads were re-called with MiXCR into one record per CDR3 protein. The repertoire consists of roughly 700,000 distinct CDR3 sequences, with roughly 14% occurring once and the leading ten covering 11%. The sample was PBMCs from blood, taken 12 days after vaccination. The receptors originated from a man aged 45-65 years who received an inactivated influenza vaccine.

There are a few counts of this clonotype. This chain uses TRBV6-2 or TRBV6-3 with TRBJ1-1; D gene unclear. There are 13 residues in the CDR3. The germline CDR1 and CDR2 sequences are MNHEY and SVGEGT. Trimming took off 6 bases at V and 5 bases at J, with 13 bases between the two ends. The CDR3 protein is CASSNLGRTEAFF. The CDR3, as DNA: TGTGCCAGCAGCAACCTAGGGAGGACTGAAGCTTTCTTT.

J is TRBJ2-1 and V is TRBV13, with D possibly TRBD2 on 6 matching bases. Germline V gives CDR1 PRHDT, CDR2 FYEKMQ (reference sequence). Between the trimmed V and J ends, which lost 1 base and 9 bases, there was a span of 16 bases. The CDR3 totals 15 residues. The DNA for the CDR3 is TGTGCCAGCAGCTTAGACTCCCTTGGGGGGATTGAGCAGTTCTTC. It is translated as CASSLDSLGGIEQFF. The full variable domain, its missing parts supplied by reference TRBV13 and TRBJ2-1, is AAGVIQSPRHLIKEKRETATLKCYPIPRHDTVYWYQQGPGQDPQFLISFYEKMQSDKGSIPDRFSAQQFSDYHSELNMSSLELGDSALYFCASSLDSLGGIEQFFGPGTRLTVL.

This clonotype has only a few counts. The chain has TRBV20-1 and TRBJ2-5, with 7 bases that match TRBD2. Germline V gene lookup returns CDR1 DFQATT and CDR2 SNEGSKA (reference sequence). The CDR3 is 14 amino acids. V was clipped by 5 bases and J by 5 bases; unmatched bases: 11. CDR3 region: CSALDGSGVETQYF. In DNA, the CDR3 is TGCAGTGCTCTCGACGGGAGCGGGGTGGAGACCCAGTACTTC.

This chain uses TRBV21-1 with TRBJ2-1; the table's TRBD2 call for D was not verified on the DNA. TRBV21-1 is shown as a pseudogene. The length of the CDR3 is 18 residues. The CDR3: CASIRTSGASQGHNEQFF. The CDR3 nucleotides read TGTGCCAGCATTAGGACTAGCGGGGCATCACAAGGGCACAATGAGCAGTTCTTC.

This clonotype appeared many times. The rearrangement joins TRBV11-2 to TRBJ2-3, with TRBD2 matching over 7 bases. Unmatched junction bases numbered 3, after V lost 2 bases and J lost 1 base. Germline V lookup: CDR1 SGHAT, CDR2 FQNNGV. The CDR3 loop spans 15 amino acids. The DNA for the CDR3 is TGTGCCAGCAGCTTAATGGCGGGAGGCACAGATACGCAGTATTTT. This sequence encodes CASSLMAGGTDTQYF. The variable domain in full, with the rest retrieved from reference TRBV11-2 and TRBJ2-3, is EAGVAQSPRYKIIEKRQSVAFWCNPISGHATLYWYQQILGQGPKLLIQFQNNGVVDDSQLPKDRFSAERLKGVDSTLKIQPAKLEDSAVYLCASSLMAGGTDTQYFGPGTRLTVL.

This clonotype was counted between two and nine times. The chain has TRBV20-1 and TRBJ1-1; no clear D gene. Germline values: CDR1 DFQATT, CDR2 SNEGSKA (reference sequence). CDR3 length: 11 amino acids. V was shortened by 0 bases and J by 6 bases, with 5 bases between the two germline ends. CDR3 DNA: TGCAGTGCTAGAGATGCTCCTGAAGCTTTCTTT. It encodes CSARDAPEAFF.

This clonotype was counted a few times. The rearrangement uses TRBV20-1 and TRBJ2-2; 15 bases line up with TRBD2. The CDR3 length is 18 residues. The germline gives CDR1 DFQATT, CDR2 SNEGSKA (reference sequence). In DNA form, the CDR3 reads TGCACTACATCCCCCAACCTAGGACTAGCGGGGGGGACCGGGGAGCTGTTTTTT. This encodes CTTSPNLGLAGGTGELFF.

The chain joins TRBV10-3 to TRBJ1-2; D call uncertain. CDR3 length: 15 residues. CDR1 is ENHRY and CDR2 is SYGVKD in the germline V gene. Trimming took off 1 base at V and 2 bases at J, with 11 bases between the two ends. The DNA of the CDR3 is TGTGCCATCAGTGAGTTGGTTGGAACCAACTATGGCTACACCTTC. This codes for CAISELVGTNYGYTF.

This clonotype showed up just once. The gene calls are TRBV3-1 and TRBJ2-3, with D possibly being TRBD2 (5 bases). Germline V lookup: CDR1 LGHDT, CDR2 YNNKEL (reference sequence). The ends were cut back, 3 bases at V and 4 bases at J, with 14 bases in the middle. The CDR3 has 15 residues. Here the CDR3 reads CASSQTGLEADTQYF. The CDR3 coding sequence is TGTGCCAGCAGCCAGACCGGGTTGGAGGCAGATACGCAGTATTTT.

This clonotype showed up many times. The chain has TRBV5-1 and TRBJ2-4; no reliable D call. Trimming pared 1 base from V and 4 bases from J, leaving 3 bases between. The CDR3 extends over 12 amino acids. The V gene's germline CDR1 is SGHRS and CDR2 YFSETQ. CDR3 nucleotides: TGCGCCAGCAGCTTGACGAAAAACATTCAGTACTTC. Its translation: CASSLTKNIQYF.

This clonotype was seen ten or more times. The V gene is TRBV7-3, the J gene TRBJ2-1; maybe TRBD2 (5 bases). Germline-derived CDR1 and CDR2 are SGHTA and FQGTGA. This CDR3 region has 14 residues. V lost 0 bases and J lost 6, with 9 bases in between. In nucleotides, the CDR3 is TGTGCCAGCAGCTTAACCCTAGCCAGCAATGAGCAGTTCTTC. Translating it yields CASSLTLASNEQFF. The entire variable domain, with the rest obtained from reference TRBV7-3 and TRBJ2-1, is as follows: GAGVSQTPSNKVTEKGKYVELRCDPISGHTALYWYRQSLGQGPEFLIYFQGTGAADDSGLPNDRFFAVRPEGSVSTLKIQRTERGDSAVYLCASSLTLASNEQFFGPGTRLTVL.

This rearrangement joins TRBV10-3 to TRBJ1-1, with D perhaps TRBD1 (5 bases). V lost 4 bases, J lost 1 base, and 7 bases lay in between. The CDR3 runs to 13 residues. From germline, CDR1 is ENHRY and CDR2 SYGVKD. The CDR3 spells CAISGGRNTEAFF. CDR3 in DNA: TGTGCCATCAGTGGGGGCAGGAACACTGAAGCTTTCTTT.

This clonotype was seen a handful of times. The rearrangement links TRBV5-1 to TRBJ2-7, with D tentatively TRBD2 (6 bases). Germline V lookup: CDR1 SGHRS, CDR2 YFSETQ. Trimming cost V 1 base and J 1 base, with 9 bases left between them. The CDR3 is made up of 14 amino acids. The CDR3 region is CASSLIGLSYEQYF. Here the CDR3 DNA reads TGCGCCAGCAGCTTGATCGGACTATCCTACGAGCAGTACTTC.

The chain has TRBV4-3 and TRBJ2-1; 9 bases are a match to TRBD1. Unmatched junction bases numbered 16, after V lost 2 bases and J lost 5 bases. The CDR3 loop spans 19 amino acids. Germline values: CDR1 LGHNA, CDR2 YSLEER. CDR3 nucleotides: TGCGCCAGCAGCCAAAGGTCTAGTTCCAGGGACAGGGAGAACAATGAGCAGTTCTTC. This codes for CASSQRSSSRDRENNEQFF.

The chain uses TRBV3-1 and TRBJ1-2; D unresolved. This CDR3 has 15 amino acids. The V gene lost 0 bases and the J gene lost 4 bases, with 12 bases spanning the gap. The V gene's germline CDR1 is LGHDT and CDR2 YNNKEL (reference sequence). The CDR3 loop is CASSQDHMVAYGYTF. In DNA form, the CDR3 reads TGTGCCAGCAGCCAAGACCATATGGTTGCCTATGGCTACACCTTC.

J is TRBJ1-1 and V is TRBV7-9; D is uncertain. From germline, CDR1 is SEHNR and CDR2 FQNEAQ (reference sequence). The germline V and J ends were trimmed by 2 bases and 3 bases, with 10 bases remaining between them. This CDR3 has 14 amino acids. CDR3 DNA sequence: TGTGCCAGCAGCTTACTGGGGTCGGACACTGAAGCTTTCTTT. It codes for CASSLLGSDTEAFF.

V gene TRBV20-1 combines with J gene TRBJ2-3, with 10 bases fitting TRBD2. The CDR3 runs to 14 residues. The germline gives CDR1 DFQATT, CDR2 SNEGSKA (reference sequence). This CDR3 reads CTAPLAGDTDTQYF. In DNA form, the CDR3 reads TGCACTGCCCCCCTAGCGGGAGACACAGATACGCAGTATTTT.

The chain joins TRBV7-2 to TRBJ2-5, with no clear D. The germline V gene encodes CDR1 SGHTA and CDR2 FQGNSA. The CDR3 consists of 13 residues. The V gene lost 1 base and the J gene lost 8 bases, with 11 bases spanning the gap. For the CDR3, the DNA is TGTGCCAGCAGCTTAGAACACCCCAGAACCCAGTACTTC. This translates into CASSLEHPRTQYF.

V is TRBV20-1 and J is TRBJ2-3; maybe TRBD2 (5 bases). V lost 4 bases and J 4 bases, leaving 6 bases between the germline ends. Looked up from germline, CDR1 is DFQATT and CDR2 is SNEGSKA (reference sequence). The CDR3 is 11 amino acids. Here the CDR3 reads CSATLADTQYF. The CDR3 DNA is TGCAGTGCTACACTAGCAGATACGCAGTATTTT.

This chain uses TRBV12-3 or TRBV12-4 with TRBJ1-2; TRBD1 matches 7 bases. V shed 6 bases and J 3 bases; nucleotides not matched to a gene: 7. The CDR3 contains 14 residues. CDR3 sequence (DNA): TGTGCCAGCAGCAAACAGGGGATAGACTATGGCTACACCTTC. Translation: CASSKQGIDYGYTF.